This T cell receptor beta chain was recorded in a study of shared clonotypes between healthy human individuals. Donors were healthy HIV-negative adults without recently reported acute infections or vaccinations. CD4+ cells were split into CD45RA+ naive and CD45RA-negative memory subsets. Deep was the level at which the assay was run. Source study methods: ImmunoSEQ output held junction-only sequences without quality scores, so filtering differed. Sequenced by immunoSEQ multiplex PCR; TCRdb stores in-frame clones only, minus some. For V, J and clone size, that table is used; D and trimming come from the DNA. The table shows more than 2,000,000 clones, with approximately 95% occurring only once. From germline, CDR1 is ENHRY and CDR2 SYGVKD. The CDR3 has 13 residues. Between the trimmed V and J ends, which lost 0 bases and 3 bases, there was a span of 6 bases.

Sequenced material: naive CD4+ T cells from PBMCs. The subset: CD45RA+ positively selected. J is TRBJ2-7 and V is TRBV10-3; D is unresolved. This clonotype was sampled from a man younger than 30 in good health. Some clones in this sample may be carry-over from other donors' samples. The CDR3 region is CAISESRNYEQYF. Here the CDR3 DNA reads TGTGCCATCAGTGAGTCCAGGAACTACGAGCAGTACTTC.